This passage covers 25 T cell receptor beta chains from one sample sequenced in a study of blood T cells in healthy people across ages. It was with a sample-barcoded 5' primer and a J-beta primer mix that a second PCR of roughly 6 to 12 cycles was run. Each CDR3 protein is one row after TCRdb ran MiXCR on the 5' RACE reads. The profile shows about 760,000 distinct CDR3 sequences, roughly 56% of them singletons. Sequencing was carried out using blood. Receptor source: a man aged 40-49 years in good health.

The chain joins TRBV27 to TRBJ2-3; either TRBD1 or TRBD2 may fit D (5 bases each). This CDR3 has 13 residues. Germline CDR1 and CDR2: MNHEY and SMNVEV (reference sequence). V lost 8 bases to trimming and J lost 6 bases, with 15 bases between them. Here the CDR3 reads CASGNGADDTQYF. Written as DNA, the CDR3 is TGTGCCAGCGGGAACGGGGCGGACGATACGCAGTATTTT.

This CDR3 is CASSLELSRRGGRSSTDTQYF. The CDR3 DNA reads as TGCGCCAGCAGCTTGGAGTTGTCACGCCGTGGCGGTCGGTCTAGCACAGATACGCAGTATTTT. The V call is TRBV5-1, the J call TRBJ2-3; no reliable D call. The V end was cut by 0 bases, the J end by 0 bases, with 26 bases between. CDR3 length: 21 amino acids. Germline CDR1 SGHRS, CDR2 YFSETQ.

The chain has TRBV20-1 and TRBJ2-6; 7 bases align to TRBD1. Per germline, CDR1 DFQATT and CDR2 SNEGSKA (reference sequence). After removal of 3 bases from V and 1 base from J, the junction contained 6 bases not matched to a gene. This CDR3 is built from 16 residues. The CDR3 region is CSARVHRGSGANVLTF. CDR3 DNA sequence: TGCAGTGCTAGGGTCCACAGGGGTTCTGGGGCCAACGTCCTGACTTTC.

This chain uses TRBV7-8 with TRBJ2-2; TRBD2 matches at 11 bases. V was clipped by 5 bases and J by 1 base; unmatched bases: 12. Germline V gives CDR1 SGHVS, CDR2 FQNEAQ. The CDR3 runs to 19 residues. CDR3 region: CASSRTSGSVFRNTGELFF. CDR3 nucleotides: TGTGCCAGCAGCAGAACTAGCGGGAGCGTTTTTAGGAACACCGGGGAGCTGTTTTTT.

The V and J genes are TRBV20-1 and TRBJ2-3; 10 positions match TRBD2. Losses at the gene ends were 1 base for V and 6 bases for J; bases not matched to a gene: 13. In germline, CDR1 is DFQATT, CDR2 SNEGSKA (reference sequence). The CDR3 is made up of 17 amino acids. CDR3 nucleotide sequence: TGCAGTGCTAGAGCCTATACTAGCGGGGAGGGGAGGGATACGCAGTATTTT. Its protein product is CSARAYTSGEGRDTQYF.

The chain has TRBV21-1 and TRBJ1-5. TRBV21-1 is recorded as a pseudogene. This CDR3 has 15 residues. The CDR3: CASSNAGNSNQPQHF. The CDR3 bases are TGTGCCAGCAGCAATGCAGGGAATAGCAATCAGCCCCAGCATTTT.

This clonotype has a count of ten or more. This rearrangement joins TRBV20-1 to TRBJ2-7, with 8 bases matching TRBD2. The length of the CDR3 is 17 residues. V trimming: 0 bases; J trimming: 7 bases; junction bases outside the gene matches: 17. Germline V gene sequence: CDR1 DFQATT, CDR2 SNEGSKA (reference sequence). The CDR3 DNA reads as TGCAGTGCTAGAGACTCTAGCGGGCGACTGTCACCCCGAGAGCAGTACTTC. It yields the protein CSARDSSGRLSPREQYF.

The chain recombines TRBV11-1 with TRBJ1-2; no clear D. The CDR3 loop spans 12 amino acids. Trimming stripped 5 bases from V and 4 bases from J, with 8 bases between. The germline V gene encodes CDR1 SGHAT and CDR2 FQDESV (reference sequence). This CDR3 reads CASSPDIYGYTF. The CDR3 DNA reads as TGTGCCAGCAGCCCCGATATCTATGGCTACACCTTC.

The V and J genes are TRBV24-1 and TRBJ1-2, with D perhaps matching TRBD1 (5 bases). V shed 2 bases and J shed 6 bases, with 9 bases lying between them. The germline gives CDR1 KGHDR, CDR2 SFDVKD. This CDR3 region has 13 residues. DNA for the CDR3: TGTGCCACCAGTGATTGGGGGGTAGATGGCTACACCTTC. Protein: CATSDWGVDGYTF.

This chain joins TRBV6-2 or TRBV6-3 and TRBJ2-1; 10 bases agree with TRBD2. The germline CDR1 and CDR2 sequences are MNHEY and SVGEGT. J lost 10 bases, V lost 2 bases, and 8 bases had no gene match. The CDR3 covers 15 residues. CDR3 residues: CASSYTSGEYREQFF. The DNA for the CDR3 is TGTGCCAGCAGTTACACTAGCGGGGAGTACCGGGAGCAGTTCTTC.

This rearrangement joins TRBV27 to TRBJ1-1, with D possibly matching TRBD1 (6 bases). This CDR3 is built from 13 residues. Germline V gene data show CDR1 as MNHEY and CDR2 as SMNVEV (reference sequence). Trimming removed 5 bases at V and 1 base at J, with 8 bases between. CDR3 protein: CASSKGGNTEAFF. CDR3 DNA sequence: TGTGCCAGCAGTAAAGGGGGGAACACTGAAGCTTTCTTT.

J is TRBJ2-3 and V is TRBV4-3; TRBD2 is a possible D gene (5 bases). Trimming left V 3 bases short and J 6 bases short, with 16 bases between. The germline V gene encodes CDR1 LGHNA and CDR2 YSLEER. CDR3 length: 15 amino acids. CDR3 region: CASSQIGLARDTQYF. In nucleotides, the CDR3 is TGCGCCAGCAGCCAGATCGGTCTAGCAAGGGATACGCAGTATTTT.

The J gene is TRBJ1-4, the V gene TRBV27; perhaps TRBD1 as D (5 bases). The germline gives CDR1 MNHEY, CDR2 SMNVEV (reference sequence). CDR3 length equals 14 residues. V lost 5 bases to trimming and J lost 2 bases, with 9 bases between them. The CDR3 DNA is TGTGCCAGCAGTGGACACTTCACTAATGAAAAACTGTTTTTT. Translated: CASSGHFTNEKLFF.

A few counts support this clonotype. CDR3 amino acids: CSVKTGATQYF. The DNA of the CDR3 is TGCAGCGTGAAAACAGGGGCGACCCAGTACTTC. V usage is TRBV29-1 and J usage is TRBJ2-5; TRBD1 matches at 7 bases. The CDR3 covers 11 residues. J gave up 7 bases and V 6 bases, and 5 bases lay outside the gene matches. The germline CDR1 and CDR2 sequences are SQVTM and ANQGSEA.

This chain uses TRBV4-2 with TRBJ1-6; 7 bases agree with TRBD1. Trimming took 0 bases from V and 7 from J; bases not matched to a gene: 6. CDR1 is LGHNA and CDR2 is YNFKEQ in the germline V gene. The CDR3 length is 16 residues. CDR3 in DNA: TGTGCCAGCAGCCAAGATTTAACAGGGGCGAATTCACCCCTCCACTTT. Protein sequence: CASSQDLTGANSPLHF.

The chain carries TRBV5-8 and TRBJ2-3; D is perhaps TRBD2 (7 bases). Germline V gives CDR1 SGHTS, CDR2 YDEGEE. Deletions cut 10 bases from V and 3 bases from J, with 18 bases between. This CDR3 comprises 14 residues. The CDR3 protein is CALGGGPPTDTQYF. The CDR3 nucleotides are TGTGCCCTAGGGGGGGGTCCACCAACAGATACGCAGTATTTT.

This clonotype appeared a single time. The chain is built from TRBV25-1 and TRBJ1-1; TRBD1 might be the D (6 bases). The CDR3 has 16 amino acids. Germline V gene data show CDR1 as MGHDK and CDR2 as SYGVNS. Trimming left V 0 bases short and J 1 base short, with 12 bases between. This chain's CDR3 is CASSEYWEGENTEAFF. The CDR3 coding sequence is TGTGCCAGCAGTGAATATTGGGAGGGGGAGAACACTGAAGCTTTCTTT.

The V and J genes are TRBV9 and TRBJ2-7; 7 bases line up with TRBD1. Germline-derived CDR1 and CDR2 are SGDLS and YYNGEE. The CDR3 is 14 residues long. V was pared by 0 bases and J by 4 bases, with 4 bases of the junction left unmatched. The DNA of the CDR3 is TGTGCCAGCAGCGTAGCAGGGGGAGATTACGAGCAGTACTTC. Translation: CASSVAGGDYEQYF.

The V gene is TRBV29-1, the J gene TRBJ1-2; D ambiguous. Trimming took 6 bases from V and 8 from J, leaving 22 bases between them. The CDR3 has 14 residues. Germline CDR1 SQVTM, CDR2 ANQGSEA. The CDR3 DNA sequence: TGCAGCGTGACCGACTTAGCGGGGTCGAGCGGCTACACCTTC. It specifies CSVTDLAGSSGYTF.

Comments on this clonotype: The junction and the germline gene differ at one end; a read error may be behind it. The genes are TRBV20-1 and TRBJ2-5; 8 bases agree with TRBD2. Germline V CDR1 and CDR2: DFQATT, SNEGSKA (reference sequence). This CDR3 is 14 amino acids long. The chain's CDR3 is CSARKALAEEAQYF. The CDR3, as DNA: TGCAGTGCTAGAAAGGCACTAGCGGAAGAGGCCCAGTACTTC.

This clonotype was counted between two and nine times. CDR3 residues: CAISDPDRGPSDTQYF. CDR3 DNA: TGTGCCATCAGTGACCCCGACAGGGGCCCTTCGGATACGCAGTATTTT. The chain joins TRBV10-3 to TRBJ2-3; 8 bases are shared with TRBD1. After removal of 3 bases from V and 6 bases from J, the junction contained 11 bases not matched to a gene. The CDR3 consists of 16 residues. Germline CDR1 and CDR2: ENHRY and SYGVKD.

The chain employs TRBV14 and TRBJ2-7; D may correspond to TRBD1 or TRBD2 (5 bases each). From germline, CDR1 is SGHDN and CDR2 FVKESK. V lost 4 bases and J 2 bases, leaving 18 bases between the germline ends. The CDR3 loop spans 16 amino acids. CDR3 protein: CASSPWSGQGPYEQYF. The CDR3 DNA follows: TGTGCCAGCAGCCCGTGGTCGGGGCAGGGCCCCTACGAGCAGTACTTC.

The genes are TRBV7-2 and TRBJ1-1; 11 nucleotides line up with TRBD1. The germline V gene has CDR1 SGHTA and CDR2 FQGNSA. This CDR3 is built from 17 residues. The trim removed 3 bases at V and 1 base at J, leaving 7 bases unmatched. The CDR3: CASSFWTGGLRNTEAFF. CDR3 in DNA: TGTGCCAGCAGCTTTTGGACAGGGGGCCTACGGAACACTGAAGCTTTCTTT.

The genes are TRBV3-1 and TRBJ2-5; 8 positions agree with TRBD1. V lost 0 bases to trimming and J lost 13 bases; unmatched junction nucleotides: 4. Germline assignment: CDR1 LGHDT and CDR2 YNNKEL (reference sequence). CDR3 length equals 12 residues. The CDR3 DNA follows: TGTGCCAGCAGCCAAGATGGACAGGGACTGTACTTC. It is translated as CASSQDGQGLYF.

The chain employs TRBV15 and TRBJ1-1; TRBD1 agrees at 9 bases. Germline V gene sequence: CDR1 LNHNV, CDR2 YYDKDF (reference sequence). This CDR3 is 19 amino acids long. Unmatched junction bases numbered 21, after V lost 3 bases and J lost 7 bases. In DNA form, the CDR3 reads TGTGCCACCAGCAGCCGTTTGGGACAGGGACGAGCCGGCCAGGGTGAAGCTTTCTTT. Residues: CATSSRLGQGRAGQGEAFF.